This T cell receptor (beta chain) was observed in a study of control samples from healthy donors and cancer patients. Some clones are missing from TCRdb's copy, which holds only in-frame ones; the method was immunoSEQ multiplex PCR. The top ten hold 15% to 17% of the sample, which has more than 65,000 clones, around 80% seen once. Trimming took 0 bases from V and 1 from J, leaving 0 bases between them. This CDR3 is built from 11 residues. Germline V gene data show CDR1 as DFQATT and CDR2 as SNEGSKA (reference sequence). This clone occurred a few times. V is TRBV20-1 and J is TRBJ1-1; D is unclear. Sequenced sample: blood. This TCR was sampled from a man in his sixties in good health. The CDR3 DNA follows: TGCAGTGCTAGAGAGAACACTGAAGCTTTCTTT. Its translation: CSARENTEAFF.